This T cell receptor beta chain was recorded in a study of T cells after somatic rescue of genetic block. This clone was recorded once. The assay was immunoSEQ multiplex PCR, and TCRdb's table has in-frame clones only and misses some. The sample holds about 15,000 clones, 55% to 75% seen once. This TCR was recovered from a boy younger than 18. Sample: peripheral blood mononuclear cells (PBMCs).

CDR3 in amino acids: CATSSRRVQETQYF. Here the CDR3 DNA reads TGTGCCACCAGCAGTAGGAGGGTCCAAGAGACCCAGTACTTC. V gene TRBV15 combines with J gene TRBJ2-5; D may be TRBD2 (6 bases). CDR1 LNHNV and CDR2 YYDKDF come from the germline V gene (reference sequence). V shed 3 bases and J shed 1 base, with 9 bases lying between them. The CDR3 extends over 14 amino acids.